Given below is one TCR beta chain in context. Its antigen is undetermined. The data derive from a study of blood T cells in healthy people across ages. Peripheral blood from each donor was collected in a volume of 8.5 to 10 milliliters. Together with a sample-barcoded 5' primer, a J-beta primer mix was included in a second PCR lasting about 6 to 11 cycles. TCRdb used MiXCR to reprocess the 5' RACE reads, holding one entry per CDR3 protein. The repertoire has over a million distinct CDR3 sequences, approximately 59% of them found once; the top ten carry more than 6%. Whole-study results and caveats: Any conclusive comparison of naive versus antigen-experienced cells was prevented by using unsorted PBMCs.

This TCR was sampled from a man younger than 35 in good health. Sequencing was performed on blood.

CDR3 DNA: TGTGCCAGCAGCCAAGACGTCTATGAGCAGTTCTTC. Its protein is CASSQDVYEQFF. This rearrangement joins TRBV14 to TRBJ2-1, with D unclear. V lost 0 bases, J lost 8 bases, and 5 bases lay in between. The CDR3 loop spans 12 amino acids. Germline V lookup: CDR1 SGHDN, CDR2 FVKESK.